This T cell receptor beta chain stems from a study of T cells in Graves' hyperthyroidism and ophthalmopathy. Diagnosis relied on clinical symptoms, serum thyroxine and TRAb, thyroid ultrasound and orbital computed tomography. Amplification of TCR beta CDR3 regions was performed using RNA transcripts as template. First-round RT-PCR targeting the TCR CDR3 was performed with the HTBI primer set. One entry per CDR3 protein, called by TCRdb with MiXCR from the multiplex PCR reads. The sample holds roughly 600,000 distinct CDR3 sequences; more than 12% are singletons and the top ten take around 12%. This clonotype was detected many times. Its target is not known. Trimming took off 4 bases at V and 8 bases at J, with 10 bases between the two ends. The CDR3 is made up of 12 amino acids. The V gene's germline CDR1 is SGHTS and CDR2 YDEGEE. Study results and limitations: Most thyroid clonotypes that were expanded above 0.001 also turned up in blood.

Sample: blood. The chain combines TRBV5-8 with TRBJ2-1, with a weak D call TRBD2 (6 bases). The clonotype originates from a woman aged 50 to 60 with Graves' ophthalmopathy. CDR3: CASSRPGDEQFF. CDR3 in DNA: TGTGCCAGCAGCCGACCGGGGGATGAGCAGTTCTTC. Filled out from reference TRBV5-8 and TRBJ2-1, the complete variable domain reads EAGVTQSPTHLIKTRGQQATLRCSPISGHTSVYWYQQALGLGLQFLLWYDEGEERNRGNFPPRFSGRQFPNYSSELNVNALELEDSALYLCASSRPGDEQFFGPGTRLTVL.